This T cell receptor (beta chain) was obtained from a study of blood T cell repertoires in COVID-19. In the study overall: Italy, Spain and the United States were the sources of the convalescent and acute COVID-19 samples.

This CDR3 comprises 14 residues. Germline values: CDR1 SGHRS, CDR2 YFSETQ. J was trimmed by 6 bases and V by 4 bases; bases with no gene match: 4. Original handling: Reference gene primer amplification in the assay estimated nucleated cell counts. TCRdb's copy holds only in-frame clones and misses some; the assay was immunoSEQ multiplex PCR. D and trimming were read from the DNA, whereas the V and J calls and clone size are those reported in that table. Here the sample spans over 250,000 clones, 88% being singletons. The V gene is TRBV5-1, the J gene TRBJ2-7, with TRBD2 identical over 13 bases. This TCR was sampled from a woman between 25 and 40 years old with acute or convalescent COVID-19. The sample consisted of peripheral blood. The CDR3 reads CASSEGLAGTEQYF. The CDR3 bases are TGCGCCAGCAGCGAGGGACTAGCGGGAACCGAGCAGTACTTC.